The clone carrying this TCR beta chain was found many times. V lost 7 bases, J lost 0 bases, and 9 bases lay in between. CDR3 length equals 12 residues. Looked up from germline, CDR1 is DFQATT and CDR2 is SNEGSKA (reference sequence). Single TCR cDNA molecules each had their own unique molecular identifier. TCRdb independently ran MiXCR on the 5' RACE reads; one entry per CDR3 protein. Altogether 40,000 to 45,000 distinct CDR3 sequences are present, 6% to 7% being singletons, with the ten largest covering around 45%. These data come from a study of spatial heterogeneity in lung cancer. Time point given: sample taken at primary tumor resection. Unsorted whole RNA samples from tumor, nontumor lung or frozen PBMC were sequenced.

This sequence was found in a female donor with early-stage non-small cell lung cancer. This chain joins TRBV20-1 and TRBJ2-5; no clear D. The material was PBMCs, obtained at surgery. The CDR3 is CSVSTNQETQYF. The DNA for the CDR3 is TGCAGTGTGTCAACTAACCAAGAGACCCAGTACTTC.